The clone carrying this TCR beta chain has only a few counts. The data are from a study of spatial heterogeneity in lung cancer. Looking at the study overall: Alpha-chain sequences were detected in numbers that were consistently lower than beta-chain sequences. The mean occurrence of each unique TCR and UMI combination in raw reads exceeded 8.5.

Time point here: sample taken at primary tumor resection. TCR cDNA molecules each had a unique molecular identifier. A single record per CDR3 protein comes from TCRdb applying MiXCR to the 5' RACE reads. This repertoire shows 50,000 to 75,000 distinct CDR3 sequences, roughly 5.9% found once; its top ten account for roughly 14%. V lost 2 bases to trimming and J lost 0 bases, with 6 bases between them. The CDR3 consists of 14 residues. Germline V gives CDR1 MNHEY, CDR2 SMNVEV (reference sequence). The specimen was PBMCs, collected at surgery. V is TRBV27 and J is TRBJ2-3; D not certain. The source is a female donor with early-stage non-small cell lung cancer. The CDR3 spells CASSLTWSTDTQYF. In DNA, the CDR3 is TGTGCCAGCAGTTTAACCTGGAGCACAGATACGCAGTATTTT.